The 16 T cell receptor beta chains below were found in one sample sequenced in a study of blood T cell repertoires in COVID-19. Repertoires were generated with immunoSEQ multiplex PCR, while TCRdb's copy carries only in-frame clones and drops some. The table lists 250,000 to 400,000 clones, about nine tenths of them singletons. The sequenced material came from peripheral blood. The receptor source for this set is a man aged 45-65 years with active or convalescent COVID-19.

CDR3 sequence: CASSPRDRGLNTEAFF. CDR3 sequence (DNA): TGTGCCAGTAGTCCGCGGGACAGGGGCCTGAACACTGAAGCTTTCTTT. The chain recombines TRBV19 with TRBJ1-1; 10 bases are a match to TRBD1. The CDR3 consists of 16 residues. Germline V lookup: CDR1 LNHDA, CDR2 SQIVND (reference sequence). The junction had 6 bases not matched to a gene; V was cut back by 5 bases and J by 0 bases.

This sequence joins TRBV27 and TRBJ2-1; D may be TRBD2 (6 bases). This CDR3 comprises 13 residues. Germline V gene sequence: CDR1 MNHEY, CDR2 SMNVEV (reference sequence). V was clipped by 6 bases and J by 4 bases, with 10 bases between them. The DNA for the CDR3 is TGTGCCAGCAGCCGGGACTTATACAATGAGCAGTTCTTC. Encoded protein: CASSRDLYNEQFF.

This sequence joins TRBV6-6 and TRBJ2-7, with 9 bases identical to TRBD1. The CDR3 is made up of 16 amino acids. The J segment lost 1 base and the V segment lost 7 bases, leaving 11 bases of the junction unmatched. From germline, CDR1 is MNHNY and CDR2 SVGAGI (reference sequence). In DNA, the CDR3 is TGTGCCAGCACCCTACTGCCGGGACAGGGTTCCTACGAGCAGTACTTC. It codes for CASTLLPGQGSYEQYF.

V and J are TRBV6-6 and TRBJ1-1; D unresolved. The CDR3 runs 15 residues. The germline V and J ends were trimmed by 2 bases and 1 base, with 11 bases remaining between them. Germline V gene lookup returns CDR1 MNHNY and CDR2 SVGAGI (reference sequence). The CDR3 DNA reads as TGTGCCAGCAGTTACCCTGGACGGGGGAACACTGAAGCTTTCTTT. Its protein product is CASSYPGRGNTEAFF.

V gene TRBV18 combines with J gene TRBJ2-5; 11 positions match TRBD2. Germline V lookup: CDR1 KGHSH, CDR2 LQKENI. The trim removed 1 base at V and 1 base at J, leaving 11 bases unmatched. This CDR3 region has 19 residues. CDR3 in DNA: TGTGCCAGCTCACCACTTGGGACTAGCGGATACCCAATCCAAGAGACCCAGTACTTC. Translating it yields CASSPLGTSGYPIQETQYF.

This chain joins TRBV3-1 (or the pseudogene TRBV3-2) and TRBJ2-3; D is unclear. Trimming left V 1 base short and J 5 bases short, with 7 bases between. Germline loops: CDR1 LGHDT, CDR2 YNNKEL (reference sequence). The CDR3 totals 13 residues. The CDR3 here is CASSQVVGDTQYF. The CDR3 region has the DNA TGTGCCAGCAGCCAAGTAGTCGGAGATACGCAGTATTTT.

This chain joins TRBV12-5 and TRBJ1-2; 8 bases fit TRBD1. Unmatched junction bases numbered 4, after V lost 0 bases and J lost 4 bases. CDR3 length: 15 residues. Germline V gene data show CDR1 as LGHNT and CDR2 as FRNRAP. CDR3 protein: CASGLVQGGGYGYTF. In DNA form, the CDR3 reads TGTGCTAGTGGTTTGGTACAGGGGGGTGGCTATGGCTACACCTTC.

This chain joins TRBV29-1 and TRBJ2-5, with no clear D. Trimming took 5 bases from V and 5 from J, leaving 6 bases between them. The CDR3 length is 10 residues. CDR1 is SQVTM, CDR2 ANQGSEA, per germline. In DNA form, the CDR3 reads TGCAGCGTTCTTGTGGAGACCCAGTACTTC. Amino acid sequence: CSVLVETQYF.

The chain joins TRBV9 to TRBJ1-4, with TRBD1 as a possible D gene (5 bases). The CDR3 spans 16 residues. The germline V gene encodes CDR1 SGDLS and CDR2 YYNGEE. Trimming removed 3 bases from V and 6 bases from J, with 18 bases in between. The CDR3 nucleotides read TGTGCCAGCAGCGAGGGACGTACCTCGGGGGATGAAAAACTGTTTTTT. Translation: CASSEGRTSGDEKLFF.

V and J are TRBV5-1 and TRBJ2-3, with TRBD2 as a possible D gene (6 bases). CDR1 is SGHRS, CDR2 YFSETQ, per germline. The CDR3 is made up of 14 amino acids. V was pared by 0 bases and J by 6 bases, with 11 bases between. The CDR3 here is CASSLVAREDTQYF. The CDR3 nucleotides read TGCGCCAGCAGCTTGGTTGCCCGGGAGGATACGCAGTATTTT.

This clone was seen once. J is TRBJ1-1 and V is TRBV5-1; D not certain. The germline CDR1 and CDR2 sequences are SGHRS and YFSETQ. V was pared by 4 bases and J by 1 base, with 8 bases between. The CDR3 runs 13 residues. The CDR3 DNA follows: TGCGCCAGCAGCCCATCAGGGAACACTGAAGCTTTCTTT. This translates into CASSPSGNTEAFF.

CDR3 amino acids: CASRNSRDSYEQYF. Here the CDR3 DNA reads TGTGCCAGCAGGAACTCTAGAGACTCCTACGAGCAGTACTTC. J is TRBJ2-7 and V is TRBV2; D gene unclear. The length of the CDR3 is 14 residues. Trimming took 6 bases from V and 0 from J, leaving 12 bases between them. Germline CDR1 and CDR2: SNHLY and FYNNEI.

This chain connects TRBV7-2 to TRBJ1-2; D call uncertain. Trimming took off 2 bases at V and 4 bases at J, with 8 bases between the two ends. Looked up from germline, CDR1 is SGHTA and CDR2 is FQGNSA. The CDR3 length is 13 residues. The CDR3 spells CASSLSGTYGYTF. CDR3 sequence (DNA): TGTGCCAGCAGCTTATCCGGTACCTATGGCTACACCTTC.

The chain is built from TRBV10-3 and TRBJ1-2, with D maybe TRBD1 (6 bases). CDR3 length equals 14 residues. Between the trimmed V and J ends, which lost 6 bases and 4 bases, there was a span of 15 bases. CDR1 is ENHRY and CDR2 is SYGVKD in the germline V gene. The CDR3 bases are TGTGCCATCAGCTTAGAACAGGGCACCTATGGCTACACCTTC. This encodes CAISLEQGTYGYTF.

The DNA for the CDR3 is TGTGCCATCAGTGAAGAGGGGACAGTCCGATACAATGAGCAGTTCTTC. It is translated as CAISEEGTVRYNEQFF. The chain is built from TRBV10-3 and TRBJ2-1, with 7 bases aligning to TRBD1. The CDR3 extends over 16 amino acids. Germline CDR1 ENHRY, CDR2 SYGVKD. With V trimmed by 3 bases and J by 4 bases, 9 bases remained unmatched.

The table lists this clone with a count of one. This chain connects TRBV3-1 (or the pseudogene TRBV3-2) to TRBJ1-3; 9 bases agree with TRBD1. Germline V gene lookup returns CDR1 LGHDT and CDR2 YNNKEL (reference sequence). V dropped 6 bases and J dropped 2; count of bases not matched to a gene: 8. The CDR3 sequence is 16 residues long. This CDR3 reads CASSHRGRGAGNTIYF. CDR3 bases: TGTGCCAGCAGTCACAGGGGGCGAGGTGCTGGAAACACCATATATTTT.